These 6 T cell receptor beta chains share one sample of origin, sequenced in a study of human T cells and chemical hapten exposure. TCRdb called the RACE reads again in MiXCR, with one record for every CDR3 protein. The sample yields around 52,000 distinct CDR3 sequences, 7.5% to 10% seen once. Time point in this sample: patch test 1, 2 weeks after DPC sensitization. The treatment was: therapeutic diphenylcyclopropenone sensitization with weekly scalp DPC. The material was whole blood, obtained in connection with sensitization to the hapten diphenylcyclopropenone (DPC). All receptors come from a woman aged 40 to 55 with alopecia areata. Some clones in this sample may be carry-over from other donors' samples.

In its sample, this clonotype was seen many times. The CDR3 loop reads CASNTGDSPYGYTF. CDR3 bases: TGTGCCAGCAATACAGGGGACTCTCCCTATGGCTACACCTTC. This sequence joins TRBV7-9 and TRBJ1-2; TRBD1 agrees at 7 bases. Per the germline V gene, CDR1 is SEHNR and CDR2 is FQNEAQ (reference sequence). The trim removed 7 bases at V and 4 bases at J, leaving 9 bases unmatched. The CDR3 sequence is 14 residues long.

Many counts were recorded for this clonotype. V usage is TRBV18 and J usage is TRBJ2-3, with TRBD1 identical over 7 bases. Germline assignment: CDR1 KGHSH and CDR2 LQKENI. With 2 bases clipped from V and 4 bases from J, the junction kept 3 bases outside the gene matches. The CDR3 covers 14 residues. CDR3 sequence reads: CASSPLGGPDTQYF. The CDR3 coding sequence is TGTGCCAGCTCACCATTAGGGGGCCCAGATACGCAGTATTTT.

The chain combines TRBV12-3 or TRBV12-4 with TRBJ1-2; the D gene is possibly TRBD1 (5 bases). V was clipped by 0 bases and J by 4 bases, with 9 bases between them. The CDR3 has 14 amino acids. The CDR3 sequence is CASSLAGLGYGYTF. The CDR3 DNA reads TGTGCCAGCAGTTTAGCGGGGCTGGGCTATGGCTACACCTTC.

At least ten counts were recorded for this clonotype. CDR3 bases: TGTGCCATCAGTGAGTCCTCCGGAACCTACGAGCAGTACTTC. It is translated as CAISESSGTYEQYF. The rearrangement uses TRBV10-3 and TRBJ2-7; no firm D call. The CDR3 is 14 amino acids. V was trimmed by 0 bases and J by 2 bases, leaving 8 bases between them. Germline CDR1 ENHRY, CDR2 SYGVKD.

This clonotype was found many times. The V call is TRBV29-1, the J call TRBJ2-7, with 10 bases matching TRBD1. The CDR3 runs to 14 residues. In germline, CDR1 is SQVTM, CDR2 ANQGSEA. Trimming removed 7 bases from V and 1 base from J; junction bases left unmatched: 7. Written as DNA, the CDR3 is TGCAGCGAGCAACCGGACAGGGGGTCCTACGAGCAGTACTTC. It translates to CSEQPDRGSYEQYF.

Only a few counts were recorded for this clonotype. V gene TRBV9 combines with J gene TRBJ2-5; a weak D match, TRBD2 (5 bases). This CDR3 comprises 15 residues. Germline-derived CDR1 and CDR2 are SGDLS and YYNGEE. The V end lost 4 bases, the J end lost 1 base, and 14 bases lay between the germline ends. The CDR3 loop reads CASSPDGVPQETQYF. The CDR3 DNA follows: TGTGCCAGCAGCCCAGACGGGGTCCCCCAAGAGACCCAGTACTTC.